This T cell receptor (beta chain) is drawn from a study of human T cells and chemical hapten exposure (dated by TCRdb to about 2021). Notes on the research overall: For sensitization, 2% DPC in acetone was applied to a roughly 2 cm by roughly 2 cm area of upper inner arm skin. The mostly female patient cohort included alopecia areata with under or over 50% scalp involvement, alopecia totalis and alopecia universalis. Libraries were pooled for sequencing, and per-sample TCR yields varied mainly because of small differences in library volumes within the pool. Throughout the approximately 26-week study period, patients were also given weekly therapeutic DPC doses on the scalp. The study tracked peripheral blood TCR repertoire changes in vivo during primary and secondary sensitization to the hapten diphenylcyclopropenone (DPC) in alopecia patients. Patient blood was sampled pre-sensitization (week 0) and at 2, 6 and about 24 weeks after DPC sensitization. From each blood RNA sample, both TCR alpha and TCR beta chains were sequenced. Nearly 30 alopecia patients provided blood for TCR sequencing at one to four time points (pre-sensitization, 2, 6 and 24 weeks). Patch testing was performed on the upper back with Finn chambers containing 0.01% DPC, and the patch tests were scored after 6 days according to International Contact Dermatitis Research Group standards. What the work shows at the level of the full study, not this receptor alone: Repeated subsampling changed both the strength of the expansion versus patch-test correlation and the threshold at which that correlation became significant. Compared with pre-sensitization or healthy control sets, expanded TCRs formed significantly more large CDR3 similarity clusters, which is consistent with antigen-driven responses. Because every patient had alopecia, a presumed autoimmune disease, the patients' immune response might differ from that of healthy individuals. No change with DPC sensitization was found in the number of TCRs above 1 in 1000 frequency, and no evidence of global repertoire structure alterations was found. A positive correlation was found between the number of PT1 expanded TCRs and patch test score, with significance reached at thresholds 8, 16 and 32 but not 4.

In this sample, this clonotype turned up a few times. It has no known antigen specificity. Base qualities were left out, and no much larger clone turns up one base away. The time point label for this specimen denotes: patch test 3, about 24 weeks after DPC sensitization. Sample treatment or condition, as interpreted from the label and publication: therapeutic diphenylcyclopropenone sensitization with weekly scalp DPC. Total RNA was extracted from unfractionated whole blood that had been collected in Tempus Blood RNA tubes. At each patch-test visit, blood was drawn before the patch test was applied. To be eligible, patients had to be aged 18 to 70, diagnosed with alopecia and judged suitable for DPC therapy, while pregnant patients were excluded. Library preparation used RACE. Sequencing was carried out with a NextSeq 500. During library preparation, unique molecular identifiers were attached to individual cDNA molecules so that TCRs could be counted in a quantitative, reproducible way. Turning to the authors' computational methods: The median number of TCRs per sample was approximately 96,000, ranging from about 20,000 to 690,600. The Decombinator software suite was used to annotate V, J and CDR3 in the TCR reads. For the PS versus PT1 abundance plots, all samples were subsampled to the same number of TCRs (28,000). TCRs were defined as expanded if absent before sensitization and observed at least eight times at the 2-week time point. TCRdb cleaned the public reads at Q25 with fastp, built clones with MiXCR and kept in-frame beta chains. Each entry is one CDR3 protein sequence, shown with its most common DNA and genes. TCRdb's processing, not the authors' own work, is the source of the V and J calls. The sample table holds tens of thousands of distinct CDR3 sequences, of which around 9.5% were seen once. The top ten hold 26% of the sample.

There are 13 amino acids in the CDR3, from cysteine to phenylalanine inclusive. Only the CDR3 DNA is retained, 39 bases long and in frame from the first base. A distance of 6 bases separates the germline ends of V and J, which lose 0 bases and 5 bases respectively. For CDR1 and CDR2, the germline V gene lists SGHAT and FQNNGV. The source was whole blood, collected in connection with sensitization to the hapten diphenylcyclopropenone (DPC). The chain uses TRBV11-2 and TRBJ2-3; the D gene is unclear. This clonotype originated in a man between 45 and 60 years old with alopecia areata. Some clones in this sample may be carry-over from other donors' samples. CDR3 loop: CASSLDARDTQYF. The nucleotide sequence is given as TGTGCCAGCAGCTTAGACGCCAGAGATACGCAGTATTTT. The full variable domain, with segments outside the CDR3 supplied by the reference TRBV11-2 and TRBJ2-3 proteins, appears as EAGVAQSPRYKIIEKRQSVAFWCNPISGHATLYWYQQILGQGPKLLIQFQNNGVVDDSQLPKDRFSAERLKGVDSTLKIQPAKLEDSAVYLCASSLDARDTQYFGPGTRLTVL.